The count of the clone carrying this TCR beta chain is one. The antigen is undetermined. Assay used: immunoSEQ multiplex PCR; TCRdb lists only in-frame clones, some missing. The repertoire holds approximately 82,000 clones, 60% to 80% seen once, with approximately 1.5% in the top ten. These data originate in a study of vaccination effects on CD4 cells after COVID-19. Regarding the study as a whole: Healthy vaccinees had only 1 of 255 vaccine-induced clones cross-react with common cold coronaviruses.

Sequencing followed a ViraFEST assay step that expanded antigen-specific CD4+ T cells with viral peptide pools. Subsequent to a culture period of nine to ten days, CD4+ T cells were isolated. Testing of the vaccine recipients showed negative nucleocapsid antibodies and no prior SARS-CoV-2 infection. Peptides at roughly 10 ug/ml and IL-2 at 9 to 10 IU/ml were added to approximately 2 million PBMC per well. The germline V gene encodes CDR1 SNHLY and CDR2 FYNNEI. V gave up 6 bases and J gave up 2 bases, with 12 bases separating them. This CDR3 has 14 amino acids. The rearrangement uses TRBV2 and TRBJ2-3; D is perhaps TRBD2 (5 bases). The specimen was CD4+ T cells from PBMCs cultured with HCoV-229E spike peptides, collected before COVID-19 vaccination. This clonotype was sampled from a human donor who received a COVID-19 vaccine. In nucleotides, the CDR3 is TGTGCCAGCAGGGACTCGGTAATCACAGATACGCAGTATTTT. This gives the protein CASRDSVITDTQYF.